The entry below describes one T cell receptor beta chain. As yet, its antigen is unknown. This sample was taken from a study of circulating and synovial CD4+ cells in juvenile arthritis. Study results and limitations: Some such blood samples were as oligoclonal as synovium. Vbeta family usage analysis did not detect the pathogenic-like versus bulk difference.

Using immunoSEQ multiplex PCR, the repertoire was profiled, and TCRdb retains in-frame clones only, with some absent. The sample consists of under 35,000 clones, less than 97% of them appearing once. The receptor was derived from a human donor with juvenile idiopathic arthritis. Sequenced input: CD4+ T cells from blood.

The CDR3 here is CATSSPGTGSFRLHF. The CDR3 nucleotides are TGTGCCACCAGCAGCCCCGGGACAGGGAGTTTCCGACTCCACTTT. The chain couples TRBV15 to TRBJ1-6; TRBD1 matches 9 bases. Germline trimming cut 3 bases from V and 16 bases from J; bases unmatched to any gene: 13. The CDR3 is 15 residues long. Germline loops: CDR1 LNHNV, CDR2 YYDKDF (reference sequence).